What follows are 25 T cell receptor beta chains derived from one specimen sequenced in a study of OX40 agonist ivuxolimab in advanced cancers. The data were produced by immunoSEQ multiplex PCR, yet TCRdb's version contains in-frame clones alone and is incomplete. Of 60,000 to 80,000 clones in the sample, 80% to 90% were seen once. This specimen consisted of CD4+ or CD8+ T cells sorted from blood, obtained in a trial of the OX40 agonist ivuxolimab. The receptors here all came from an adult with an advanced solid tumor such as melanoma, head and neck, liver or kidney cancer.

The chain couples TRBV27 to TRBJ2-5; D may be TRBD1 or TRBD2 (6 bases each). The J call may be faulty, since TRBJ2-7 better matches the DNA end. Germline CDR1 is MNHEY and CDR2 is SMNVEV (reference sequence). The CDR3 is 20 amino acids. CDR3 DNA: TGTGCCAGCAGTTTGAGGAGGGGTACGGGCACCCCAGGGGATGCCTACGAGCAGTACTTC. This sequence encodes CASSLRRGTGTPGDAYEQYF.

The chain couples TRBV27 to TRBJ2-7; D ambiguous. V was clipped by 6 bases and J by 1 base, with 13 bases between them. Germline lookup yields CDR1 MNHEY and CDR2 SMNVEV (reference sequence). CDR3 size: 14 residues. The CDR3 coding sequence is TGTGCCAGCAGGGCGATGCCCACTTCCTACGAGCAGTACTTC. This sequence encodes CASRAMPTSYEQYF.

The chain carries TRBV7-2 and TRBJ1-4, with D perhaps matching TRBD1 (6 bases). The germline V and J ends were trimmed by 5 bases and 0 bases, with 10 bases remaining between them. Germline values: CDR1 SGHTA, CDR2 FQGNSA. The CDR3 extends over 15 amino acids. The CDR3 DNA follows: TGTGCCAGCAGCCCAGGGGACGCAACTAATGAAAAACTGTTTTTT. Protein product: CASSPGDATNEKLFF. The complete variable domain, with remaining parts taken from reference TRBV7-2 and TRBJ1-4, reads GAGVSQSPSNKVTEKGKDVELRCDPISGHTALYWYRQSLGQGLEFLIYFQGNSAPDKSGLPSDRFSAERTGGSVSTLTIQRTQQEDSAVYLCASSPGDATNEKLFFGSGTQLSVL.

The CDR3: CASSMDRDNQPQHF. Here the CDR3 DNA reads TGTGCCAGCAGCATGGACAGGGACAATCAGCCCCAGCATTTT. The chain couples TRBV5-4 to TRBJ1-5; 8 bases are shared with TRBD1. The CDR3 length is 14 residues. After removal of 4 bases from V and 3 bases from J, the junction contained 3 bases not matched to a gene. Germline V gene data show CDR1 as SGHNT and CDR2 as YYREEE (reference sequence).

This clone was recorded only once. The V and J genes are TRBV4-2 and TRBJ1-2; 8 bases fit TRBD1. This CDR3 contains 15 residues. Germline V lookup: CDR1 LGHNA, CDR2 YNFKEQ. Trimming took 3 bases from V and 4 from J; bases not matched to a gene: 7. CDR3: CASSHAGQALYGYTF. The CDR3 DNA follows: TGTGCCAGCAGCCATGCGGGACAGGCACTCTATGGCTACACCTTC.

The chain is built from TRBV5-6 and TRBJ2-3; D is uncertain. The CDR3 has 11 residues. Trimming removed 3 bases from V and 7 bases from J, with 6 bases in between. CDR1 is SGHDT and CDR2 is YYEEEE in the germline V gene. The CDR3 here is CASSSGYTQYF. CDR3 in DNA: TGTGCCAGCAGCTCCGGGTATACGCAGTATTTT. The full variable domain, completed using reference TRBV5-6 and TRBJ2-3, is DAGVTQSPTHLIKTRGQQVTLRCSPKSGHDTVSWYQQALGQGPQFIFQYYEEEERQRGNFPDRFSGHQFPNYSSELNVNALLLGDSALYLCASSSGYTQYFGPGTRLTVL.

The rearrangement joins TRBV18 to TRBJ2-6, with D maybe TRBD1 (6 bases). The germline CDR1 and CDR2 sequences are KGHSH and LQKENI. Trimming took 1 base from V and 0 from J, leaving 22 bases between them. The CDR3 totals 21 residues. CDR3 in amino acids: CASSPQRAPDSRRSGANVLTF. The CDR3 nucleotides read TGTGCCAGCTCACCACAAAGGGCTCCGGACAGCCGCCGCTCTGGGGCCAACGTCCTGACTTTC.

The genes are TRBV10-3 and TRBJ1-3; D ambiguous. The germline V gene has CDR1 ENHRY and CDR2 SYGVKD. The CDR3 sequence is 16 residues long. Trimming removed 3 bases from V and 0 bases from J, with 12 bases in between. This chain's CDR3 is CAISDPRRGSGNTIYF. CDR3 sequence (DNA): TGTGCCATCAGTGACCCCCGGCGGGGCTCTGGAAACACCATATATTTT.

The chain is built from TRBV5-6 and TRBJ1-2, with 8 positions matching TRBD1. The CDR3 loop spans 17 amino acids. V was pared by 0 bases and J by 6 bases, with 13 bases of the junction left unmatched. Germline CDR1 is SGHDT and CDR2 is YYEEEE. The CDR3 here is CASSLVIKLGTGDGYTF. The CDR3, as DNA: TGTGCCAGCAGCTTGGTTATTAAGTTAGGGACAGGTGATGGCTACACCTTC.

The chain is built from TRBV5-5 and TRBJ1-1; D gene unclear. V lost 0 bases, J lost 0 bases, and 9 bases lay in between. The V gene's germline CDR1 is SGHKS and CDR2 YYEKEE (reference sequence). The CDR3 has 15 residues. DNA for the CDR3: TGTGCCAGCAGCTTGGGGTCCTTATTGAACACTGAAGCTTTCTTT. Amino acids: CASSLGSLLNTEAFF.

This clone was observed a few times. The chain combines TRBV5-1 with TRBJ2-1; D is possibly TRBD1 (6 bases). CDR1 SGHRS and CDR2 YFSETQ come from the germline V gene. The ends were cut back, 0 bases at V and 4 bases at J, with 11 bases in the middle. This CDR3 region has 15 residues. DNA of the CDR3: TGCGCCAGCAGCTTGGGCCAGGGGCGATACAATGAGCAGTTCTTC. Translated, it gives CASSLGQGRYNEQFF. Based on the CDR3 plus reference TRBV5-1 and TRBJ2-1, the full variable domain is KAGVTQTPRYLIKTRGQQVTLSCSPISGHRSVSWYQQTPGQGLQFLFEYFSETQRNKGNFPGRFSGRQFSNSRSEMNVSTLELGDSALYLCASSLGQGRYNEQFFGPGTRLTVL.

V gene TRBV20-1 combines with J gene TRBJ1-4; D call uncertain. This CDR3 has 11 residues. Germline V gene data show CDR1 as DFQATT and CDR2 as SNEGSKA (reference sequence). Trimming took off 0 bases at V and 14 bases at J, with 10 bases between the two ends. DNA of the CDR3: TGCAGTGCTAGAGATCGCGTTCCCCTGTTTTTT. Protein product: CSARDRVPLFF.

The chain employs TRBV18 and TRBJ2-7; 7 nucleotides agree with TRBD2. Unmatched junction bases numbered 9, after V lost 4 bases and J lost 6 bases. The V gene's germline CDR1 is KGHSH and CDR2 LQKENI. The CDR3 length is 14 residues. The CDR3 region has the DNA TGTGCCAGCTCACAAGGACTAGTTTTTGGCGAGCAGTACTTC. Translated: CASSQGLVFGEQYF. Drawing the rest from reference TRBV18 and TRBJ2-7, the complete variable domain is NAGVMQNPRHLVRRRGQEARLRCSPMKGHSHVYWYRQLPEEGLKFMVYLQKENIIDESGMPKERFSAEFPKEGPSILRIQQVVRGDSAAYFCASSQGLVFGEQYFGPGTRLTVT.

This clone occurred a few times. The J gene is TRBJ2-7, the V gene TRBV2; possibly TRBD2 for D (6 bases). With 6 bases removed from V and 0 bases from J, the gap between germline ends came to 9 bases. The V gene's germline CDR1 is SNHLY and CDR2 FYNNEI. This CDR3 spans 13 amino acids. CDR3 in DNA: TGTGCCAGCAGGGGGAGGAGCTCCTACGAGCAGTACTTC. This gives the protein CASRGRSSYEQYF.

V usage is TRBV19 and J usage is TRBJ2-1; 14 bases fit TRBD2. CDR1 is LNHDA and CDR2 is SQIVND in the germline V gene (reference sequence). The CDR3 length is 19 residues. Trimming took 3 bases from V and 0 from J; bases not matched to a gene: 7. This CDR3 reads CASSMTSGRALSSYNEQFF. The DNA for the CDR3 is TGTGCCAGTAGTATGACTAGCGGGAGGGCTCTTAGCTCCTACAATGAGCAGTTCTTC.

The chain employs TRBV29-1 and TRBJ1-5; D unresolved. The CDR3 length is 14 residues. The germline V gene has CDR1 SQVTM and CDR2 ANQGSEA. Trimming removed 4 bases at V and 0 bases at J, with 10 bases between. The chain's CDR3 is CSVVTANSNQPQHF. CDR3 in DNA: TGCAGCGTTGTTACAGCGAATAGCAATCAGCCCCAGCATTTT.

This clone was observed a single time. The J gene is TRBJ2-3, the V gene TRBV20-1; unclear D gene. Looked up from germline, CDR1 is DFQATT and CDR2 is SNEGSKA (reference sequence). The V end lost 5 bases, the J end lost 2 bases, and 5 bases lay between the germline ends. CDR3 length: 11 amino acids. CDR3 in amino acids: CSAPITDTQYF. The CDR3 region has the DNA TGCAGTGCTCCGATCACAGATACGCAGTATTTT.

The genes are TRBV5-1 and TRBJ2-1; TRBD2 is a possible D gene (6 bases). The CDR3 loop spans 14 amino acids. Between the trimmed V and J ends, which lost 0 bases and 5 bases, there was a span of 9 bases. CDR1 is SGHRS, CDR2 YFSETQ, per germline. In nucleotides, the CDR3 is TGCGCCAGCAGCTTGGCCGGGAGCGACAATGAGCAGTTCTTC. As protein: CASSLAGSDNEQFF.

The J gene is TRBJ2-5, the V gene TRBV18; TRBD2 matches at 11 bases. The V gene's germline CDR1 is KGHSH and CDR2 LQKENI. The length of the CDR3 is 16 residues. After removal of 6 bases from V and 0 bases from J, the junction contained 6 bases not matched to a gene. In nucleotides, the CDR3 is TGTGCCAGCTCCCAGCGACTAGCGGGGCACCAAGAGACCCAGTACTTC. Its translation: CASSQRLAGHQETQYF.

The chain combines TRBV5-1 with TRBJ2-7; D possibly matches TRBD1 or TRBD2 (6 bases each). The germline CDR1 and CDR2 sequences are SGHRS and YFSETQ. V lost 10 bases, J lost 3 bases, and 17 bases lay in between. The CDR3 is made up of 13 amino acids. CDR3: CAGAPGAHYEQYF. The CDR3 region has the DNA TGCGCCGGAGCTCCGGGGGCCCACTACGAGCAGTACTTC.

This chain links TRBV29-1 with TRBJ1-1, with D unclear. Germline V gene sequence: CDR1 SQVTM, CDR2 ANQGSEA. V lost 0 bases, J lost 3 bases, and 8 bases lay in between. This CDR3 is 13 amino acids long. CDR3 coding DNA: TGCAGCGTTGAAGACAGTTTGGACACTGAAGCTTTCTTT. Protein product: CSVEDSLDTEAFF. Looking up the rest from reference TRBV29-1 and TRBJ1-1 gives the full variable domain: SAVISQKPSRDICQRGTSLTIQCQVDSQVTMMFWYRQQPGQSLTLIATANQGSEATYESGFVIDKFPISRPNLTFSTLTVSNMSPEDSSIYLCSVEDSLDTEAFFGQGTRLTVV.

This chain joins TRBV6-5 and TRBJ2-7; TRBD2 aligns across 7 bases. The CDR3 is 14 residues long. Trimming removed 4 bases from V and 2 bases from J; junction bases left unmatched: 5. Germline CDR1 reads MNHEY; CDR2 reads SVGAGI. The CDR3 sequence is CASSLLAFAYEQYF. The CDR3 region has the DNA TGTGCCAGCAGTTTACTAGCGTTCGCCTACGAGCAGTACTTC.

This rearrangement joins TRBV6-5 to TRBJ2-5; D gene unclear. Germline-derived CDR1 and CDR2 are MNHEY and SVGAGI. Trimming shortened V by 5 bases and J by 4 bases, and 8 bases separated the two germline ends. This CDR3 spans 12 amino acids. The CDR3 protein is CASSPTGETQYF. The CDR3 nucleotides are TGTGCCAGCAGTCCCACCGGAGAGACCCAGTACTTC.

The CDR3 loop reads CASSAREGATGELFF. In DNA form, the CDR3 reads TGCGCCAGCAGCGCGCGCGAGGGGGCAACCGGGGAGCTGTTTTTT. The rearrangement joins TRBV5-1 to TRBJ2-2, with 7 bases that match TRBD1. Germline CDR1 SGHRS, CDR2 YFSETQ. The CDR3 is made up of 15 amino acids. After removal of 4 bases from V and 5 bases from J, the junction contained 8 bases not matched to a gene.

In nucleotides, the CDR3 is TGTGCCAGCAGGGGACAGGGGGGACCCTATGGCTACACCTTC. It specifies CASRGQGGPYGYTF. The J gene is TRBJ1-2, the V gene TRBV6-5; the match to TRBD1 covers 11 bases. Germline V CDR1 and CDR2: MNHEY, SVGAGI. The CDR3 consists of 14 residues. The V and J ends lost 6 bases and 4 bases, in that order; junction bases with no gene match: 4.